This T cell receptor (beta chain) was retrieved from a study of blood T cell repertoires in COVID-19. The CDR3 totals 15 residues. The V end was cut by 4 bases, the J end by 0 bases, with 10 bases between. The germline gives CDR1 MGHRA, CDR2 YSYEKL. Per the original methods: Using reference gene primer amplification, nucleated cell counts were estimated. Sequencing used immunoSEQ multiplex PCR; TCRdb keeps in-frame clones, though not all of them. V, J and clone size are those of that table, while D and trimming were read from the DNA. The sample holds more than 200,000 clones; about four fifths are singletons and the top ten take nearly 9%.

The genes are TRBV4-1 and TRBJ1-5, with D perhaps matching TRBD1 (5 bases). The sample taken for sequencing was peripheral blood. The receptor was isolated from an elderly man with acute or convalescent COVID-19. The CDR3 nucleotides are TGCGCCAGCAGCCTACAGGAGAGTAGCAATCAGCCCCAGCATTTT. Encoded protein: CASSLQESSNQPQHF.